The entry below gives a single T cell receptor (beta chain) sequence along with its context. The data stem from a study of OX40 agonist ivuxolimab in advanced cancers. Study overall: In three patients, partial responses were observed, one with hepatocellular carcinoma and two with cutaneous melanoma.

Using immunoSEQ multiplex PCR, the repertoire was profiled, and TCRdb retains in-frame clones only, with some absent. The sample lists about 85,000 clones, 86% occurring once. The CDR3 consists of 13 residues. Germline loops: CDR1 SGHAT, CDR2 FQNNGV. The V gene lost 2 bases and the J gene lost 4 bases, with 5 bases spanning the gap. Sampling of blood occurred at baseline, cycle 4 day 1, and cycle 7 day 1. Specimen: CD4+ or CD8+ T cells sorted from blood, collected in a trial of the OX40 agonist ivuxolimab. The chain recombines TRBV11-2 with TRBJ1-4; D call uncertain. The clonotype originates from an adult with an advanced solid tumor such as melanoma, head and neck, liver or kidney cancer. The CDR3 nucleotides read TGTGCCAGCAGCTTATCCAGTAATGAAAAACTGTTTTTT. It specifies CASSLSSNEKLFF.